This is a list of T cell receptor beta chains from one sample in a study of cytomegalovirus exposure and HLA in healthy donors. Data came from immunoSEQ multiplex PCR; TCRdb stores just in-frame clones and leaves some out. The sample lists 150,000 or so clones, approximately 88% seen once, with more than 0.85% in the top ten. The specimen was PBMCs. The receptors were gathered from a man younger than 40 in good health and CMV-seronegative. Both conserved end residues are part of each CDR3. The D gene is left open where the match is weak. Some rows have no size entry. The others give once, few or many, or a class for an expanded clone.

d_call,clone_size,j_call,v_call,cdr3_aa,cdr3_nt
.,.,TRBJ2-1,TRBV4-1,CASSTLGDNEQFF,TGCGCCAGCAGCACCCTCGGGGACAATGAGCAGTTCTTC
TRBD1,.,TRBJ1-1,TRBV5-5,CASSLGTARNTEAFF,TGTGCCAGCAGCTTAGGGACAGCCAGGAACACTGAAGCTTTCTTT
TRBD1,once,TRBJ2-7,TRBV6-1,CASSRQGTYEQYF,TGTGCCAGCAGTCGACAGGGAACCTACGAGCAGTACTTC
.,once,TRBJ1-3,TRBV18,CASSPQGPSGNTIYF,TGTGCCAGCTCACCACAGGGGCCCTCTGGAAACACCATATATTTT
.,.,TRBJ2-7,TRBV18,CASSQVVGAHNEQYF,TGTGCCAGCTCACAGGTGGTGGGAGCCCATAACGAGCAGTACTTC
.,.,TRBJ1-2,TRBV7-2,CASSLATWEGRGYGYTF,TGTGCCAGCAGCTTAGCAACCTGGGAGGGCCGGGGCTATGGCTACACCTTC
.,.,TRBJ1-2,TRBV5-1,CASSLTGTNYGYTF,TGCGCCAGCAGCTTGACAGGAACTAACTATGGCTACACCTTC
.,.,TRBJ2-5,TRBV5-4,CASSHTGIQETQYF,TGTGCCAGCAGCCACACGGGGATCCAAGAGACCCAGTACTTC
TRBD1,.,TRBJ2-6,TRBV5-1,CASSVRTGPGANVLTF,TGCGCCAGCAGCGTAAGGACAGGGCCTGGGGCCAACGTCCTGACTTTC
TRBD1,.,TRBJ2-4,TRBV5-1,CASSLTGGENIQYF,TGCGCCAGCAGCTTGACAGGGGGCGAGAACATTCAGTACTTC
TRBD2,.,TRBJ2-7,TRBV27,CASSSRLAGDEQYF,TGTGCCAGCAGTTCAAGACTAGCGGGAGACGAGCAGTACTTC
.,.,TRBJ1-2,TRBV7-8,CASSPSLDGGGYGYTF,TGTGCCAGCAGCCCTTCATTGGACGGAGGAGGGTATGGCTACACCTTC
TRBD2,.,TRBJ2-1,TRBV5-4,CASSSATSGRFNEQFF,TGTGCCAGCAGCTCCGCTACTAGCGGGAGGTTCAATGAGCAGTTCTTC
.,once,TRBJ1-3,TRBV21-1,CATPTLDRGRSGNTIYF,TGTGCCACCCCCACCTTGGACAGGGGGCGTTCTGGAAACACCATATATTTT
TRBD1,.,TRBJ2-7,TRBV19,CASSTPTGFADEQYF,TGTGCCAGTAGTACCCCGACAGGGTTTGCGGACGAGCAGTACTTC
TRBD1,.,TRBJ1-1,TRBV28,CASTSLGEGANTEAFF,TGTGCCAGCACCTCTCTGGGAGAGGGGGCGAACACTGAAGCTTTCTTT
.,once,TRBJ1-2,TRBV28,CASMVPGLGKTF,TGTGCCAGCATGGTCCCAGGGCTCGGAAAAACCTTC
.,.,TRBJ2-3,TRBV6-5,CASSYFGQFTDTQYF,TGTGCCAGCAGTTACTTCGGACAGTTCACAGATACGCAGTATTTT
TRBD1,few,TRBJ2-7,TRBV6-6,CATTGTEASEQYF,TGTGCCACCACCGGGACAGAAGCTAGTGAGCAGTACTTC
TRBD2,few,TRBJ2-1,TRBV4-3,CASSQEPPSGSGNEQFF,TGCGCCAGCAGCCAAGAACCGCCTAGCGGATCGGGGAATGAGCAGTTCTTC
.,.,TRBJ2-7,TRBV7-2,CASSLMRSREQYF,TGTGCCAGCAGCCTGATGCGTAGTCGCGAGCAGTACTTC
TRBD1,.,TRBJ1-2,TRBV28,CASSTNPGQENYGYTF,TGTGCCAGCAGTACGAATCCGGGACAGGAGAACTATGGCTACACCTTC
TRBD1,.,TRBJ1-5,TRBV19,CASRQGPLGGNQPQHF,TGTGCCAGCCGACAGGGGCCTCTCGGGGGCAATCAGCCCCAGCATTTT
TRBD2,.,TRBJ2-2,TRBV30,CAWSKAGGTGELFF,TGTGCCTGGAGTAAAGCGGGGGGGACCGGGGAGCTGTTTTTT
TRBD1,.,TRBJ2-2,TRBV7-2,CASSLAQTGGVSGELFF,TGTGCCAGCAGCTTAGCACAGACAGGGGGTGTGTCCGGGGAGCTGTTTTTT
TRBD1,few,TRBJ1-6,TRBV27,CASSPIRTGSTNSPLHF,TGTGCCAGCAGTCCGATCAGGACAGGATCAACTAATTCACCCCTCCACTTT
.,.,TRBJ2-1,TRBV27,CATKGGGSYNEQFF,TGTGCCACAAAAGGGGGGGGCTCCTACAATGAGCAGTTCTTC
.,.,TRBJ1-2,TRBV28,CAGPEGGSYGYTF,TGTGCCGGCCCCGAAGGAGGTTCTTATGGCTACACCTTC
.,.,TRBJ2-7,TRBV7-9,CASSPGHRQEQYF,TGTGCCAGCAGCCCGGGACACCGCCAAGAGCAGTACTTC
TRBD1,.,TRBJ1-4,TRBV5-1,CASSPGAAGGEKLFF,TGCGCCAGCAGCCCAGGGGCCGCAGGGGGTGAAAAACTGTTTTTT
TRBD2,once,TRBJ2-1,TRBV4-3,CASSPRTSGYGYNEQFF,TGCGCCAGCAGCCCCCGGACTAGCGGGTACGGATACAATGAGCAGTTCTTC
TRBD2,.,TRBJ2-1,TRBV5-1,CASSVTSGVYNEQFF,TGCGCCAGCAGCGTAACTAGCGGGGTATACAATGAGCAGTTCTTC
.,.,TRBJ1-3,TRBV6-6,CASRPQFSGNTIYF,TGTGCCAGCAGACCACAGTTCTCTGGAAACACCATATATTTT
TRBD2,.,TRBJ2-2,TRBV5-1,CASGYSGANTGELFF,TGCGCCAGCGGGTACAGCGGGGCGAACACCGGGGAGCTGTTTTTT
TRBD1,once,TRBJ2-3,TRBV29-1,CSIAGTGLTDTQYF,TGCAGCATAGCCGGGACAGGTCTCACAGATACGCAGTATTTT
.,.,TRBJ2-2,TRBV6-6,CASSYGGTGELFF,TGTGCCAGCAGTTACGGGGGGACCGGGGAGCTGTTTTTT